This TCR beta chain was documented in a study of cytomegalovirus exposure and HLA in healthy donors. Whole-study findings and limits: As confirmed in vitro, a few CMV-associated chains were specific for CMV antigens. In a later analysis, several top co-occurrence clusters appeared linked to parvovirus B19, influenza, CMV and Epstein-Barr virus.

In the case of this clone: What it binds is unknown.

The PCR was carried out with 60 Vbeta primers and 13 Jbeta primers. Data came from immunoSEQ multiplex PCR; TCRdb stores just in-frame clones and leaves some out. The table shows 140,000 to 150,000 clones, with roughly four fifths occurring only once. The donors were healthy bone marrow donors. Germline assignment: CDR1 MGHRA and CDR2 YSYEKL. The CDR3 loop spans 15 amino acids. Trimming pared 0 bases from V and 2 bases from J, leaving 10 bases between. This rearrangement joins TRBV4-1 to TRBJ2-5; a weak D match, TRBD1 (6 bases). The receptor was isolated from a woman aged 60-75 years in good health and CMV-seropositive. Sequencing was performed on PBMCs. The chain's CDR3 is CASSQDKDSQETQYF. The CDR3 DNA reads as TGCGCCAGCAGCCAAGATAAGGACAGTCAAGAGACCCAGTACTTC.